This is a list of T cell receptor beta chains from one sample in a study of blood T cell repertoires in COVID-19. TCRdb keeps only in-frame clones here, not all; method: immunoSEQ multiplex PCR. The profile covers under 400,000 clones, with approximately 87% appearing a single time and about 9.4% taken by the ten largest. Sequenced: peripheral blood. These receptors were taken from a young woman with COVID-19, enrolled during active disease. CDR3s leave out the opening cysteine and the closing phenylalanine or tryptophan.

TRBV7-9	12	TRBJ2-1	ASSLGLSYNEQF
TRBV29-1	13	TRBJ2-3	SAEGTSGNLDTQY
TRBV28	12	TRBJ1-1	AGSRAGARTEAF
TRBV2	12	TRBJ1-6	ASTPDRGSSPLH
TRBV7-9	12	TRBJ1-1	ASSLEAGAGWGF
TRBV29-1	12	TRBJ2-3	SGQGGSGTDTQY
TRBV9	13	TRBJ2-7	ASSGGGSKSYEQY
TRBV2	12	TRBJ1-1	ASGGRTSGVPAF
TRBV4-1	14	TRBJ1-2	ASSQEDPRSRGGYT
TRBV3-1/TRBV3-2	12	TRBJ2-2	ASSLMAGSGELF
TRBV30	11	TRBJ2-5	AWTQTSIGTQY
TRBV6-5	14	TRBJ1-1	ASSYSGGRPGAEAF
TRBV19	10	TRBJ2-7	ASGDRFREQY
TRBV30	15	TRBJ2-1	AWSWIIGTRGANEQF
TRBV24-1	14	TRBJ2-1	ATSDPGTSVSVEQF
TRBV4-3	14	TRBJ2-6	ASSLDRVTGANVLT
TRBV7-8	12	TRBJ2-7	ASSRRDRDGEQY
TRBV7-7	13	TRBJ2-1	ASSPSASSYNEQF
TRBV3-1/TRBV3-2	9	TRBJ1-3	ASSLGNTIY
TRBV7-8	11	TRBJ1-1	ASSATGGTEAF
TRBV7-2	13	TRBJ2-7	ASSLEWGGPYEQY
TRBV30	10	TRBJ2-7	AWRGQGNEQY
TRBV11-2	13	TRBJ2-1	ASSSAGTFTNEQF
TRBV28	12	TRBJ2-5	ASSPWDRQETQY
TRBV10-3	10	TRBJ1-1	AISEIGTEAF
TRBV28	13	TRBJ1-4	ASLRLRHLNEKLF
TRBV20-1	12	TRBJ1-6	SASKTGGNSPLH
TRBV30	13	TRBJ2-7	AWSVLGSRGYEQY
TRBV24-1	10	TRBJ1-5	ATSDPGFPQH